The clone carrying this T cell receptor beta chain was found many times. Its specificity is unknown. Unique molecular identifiers featured in how the TCRbeta library was prepared. TCRdb itself ran the PCR reads through MiXCR, one entry per CDR3 protein. The data hold about 460,000 distinct CDR3 sequences, with 8% to 11% observed a single time. This CDR3 is 12 amino acids long. The sample originates from a study of T-cell reconstitution after alpha-beta-depleted transplantation in children. Study observations and caveats: At day 60, the high TCRbeta diversity found in some patients originated from recipient T cells and thymic progenitors that had survived. Newly produced T cells mostly accounted for T-cell counts and diversity one year post-transplant. Several hundred expanded graft clones reportedly supplied alpha-beta T cells about two months after transplant.

The sample in question was PBMCs, obtained before TCRalphabeta/CD19-depleted stem cell transplant. V is TRBV21-1 and J is TRBJ1-2; the DNA was not used to check the table's D call, TRBD1. TRBV21-1 is designated a pseudogene. The receptor was derived from a child aged 2 to 10 with inherited bone marrow failure, due to receive a stem cell transplant. In DNA, the CDR3 is TGTGCCAGCAGCAAAGGGGGGGATGGCTACACCTTC. This encodes CASSKGGDGYTF.